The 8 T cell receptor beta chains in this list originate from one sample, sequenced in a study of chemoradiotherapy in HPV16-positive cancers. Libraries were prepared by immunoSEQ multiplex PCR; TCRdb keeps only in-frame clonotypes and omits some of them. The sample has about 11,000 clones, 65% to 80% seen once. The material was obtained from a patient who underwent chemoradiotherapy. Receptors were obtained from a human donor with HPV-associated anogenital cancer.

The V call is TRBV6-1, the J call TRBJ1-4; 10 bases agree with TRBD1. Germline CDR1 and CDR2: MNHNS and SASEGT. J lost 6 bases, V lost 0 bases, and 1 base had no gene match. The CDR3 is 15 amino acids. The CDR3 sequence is CASSEAGTGDEKLFF. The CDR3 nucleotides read TGTGCCAGCAGTGAAGCGGGGACAGGGGATGAAAAACTGTTTTTT.

The DNA of the CDR3 is TGTGCCAGCAGTTACGGGCGGGGGGGCAGCTACAATGAGCAGTTCTTC. This gives the protein CASSYGRGGSYNEQFF. This chain uses TRBV6-5 with TRBJ2-1; TRBD2 matches 9 bases. Per the germline V gene, CDR1 is MNHEY and CDR2 is SVGAGI. The CDR3 contains 16 residues. The V and J ends lost 2 bases and 3 bases, in that order; junction bases with no gene match: 5.

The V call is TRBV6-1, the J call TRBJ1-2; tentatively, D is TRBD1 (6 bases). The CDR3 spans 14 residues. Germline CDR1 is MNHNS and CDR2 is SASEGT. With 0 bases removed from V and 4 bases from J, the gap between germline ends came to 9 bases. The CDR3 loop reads CASSEALDSYGYTF. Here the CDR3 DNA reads TGTGCCAGCAGTGAAGCCCTGGACAGCTATGGCTACACCTTC.

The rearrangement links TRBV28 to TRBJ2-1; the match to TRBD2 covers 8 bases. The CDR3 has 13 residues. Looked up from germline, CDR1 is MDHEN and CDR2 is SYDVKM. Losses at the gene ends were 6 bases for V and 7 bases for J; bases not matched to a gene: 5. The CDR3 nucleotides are TGTGCCAGCAGGGCTGGCGGGGGGAATGAGCAGTTCTTC. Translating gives CASRAGGGNEQFF.

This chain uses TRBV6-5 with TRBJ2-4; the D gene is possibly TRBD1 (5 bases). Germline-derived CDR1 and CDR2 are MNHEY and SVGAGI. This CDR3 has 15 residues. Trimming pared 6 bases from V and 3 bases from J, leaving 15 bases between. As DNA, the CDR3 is TGTGCCAGCAGATCCCGACCTACAGGCAAAAACATTCAGTACTTC. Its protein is CASRSRPTGKNIQYF.

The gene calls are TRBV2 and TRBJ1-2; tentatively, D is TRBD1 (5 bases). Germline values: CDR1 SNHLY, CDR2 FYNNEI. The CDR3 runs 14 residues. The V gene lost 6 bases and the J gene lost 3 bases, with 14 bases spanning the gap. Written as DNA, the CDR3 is TGTGCCAGCAGGGGAACAAGGGGTGACTATGGCTACACCTTC. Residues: CASRGTRGDYGYTF.

CDR3: CASSPGGAGKLFF. The CDR3 DNA sequence: TGTGCCAGCAGCCCGGGGGGGGCGGGAAAACTGTTTTTT. The V call is TRBV6-5, the J call TRBJ1-4; D might be TRBD1 (6 bases). The CDR3 sequence is 13 residues long. The V gene lost 6 bases and the J gene lost 10 bases, with 15 bases spanning the gap. Germline CDR1 MNHEY, CDR2 SVGAGI.

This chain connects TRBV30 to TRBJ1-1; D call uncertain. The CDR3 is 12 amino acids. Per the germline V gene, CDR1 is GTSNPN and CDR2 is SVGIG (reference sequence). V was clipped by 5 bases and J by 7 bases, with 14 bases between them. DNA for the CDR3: TGTGCCTGGTCTCGATCCGCGGTTGAAGCTTTCTTT. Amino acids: CAWSRSAVEAFF.